These 19 T cell receptor beta chains originate from one sample sequenced in a study of T cells after somatic rescue of genetic block. Profiled with immunoSEQ multiplex PCR; TCRdb holds only in-frame clones, not every one. Of 12,000 or so clones listed, roughly 73% were seen once; the top ten hold about 20%. Sequenced input: peripheral blood mononuclear cells (PBMCs). These receptors were taken from a boy younger than 18.

This clone was found a few times. This rearrangement joins TRBV6-5 to TRBJ2-3; D call uncertain. The germline V gene has CDR1 MNHEY and CDR2 SVGAGI. Trimming cost V 4 bases and J 6 bases, with 8 bases left between them. The CDR3 sequence is 12 residues long. The CDR3 DNA follows: TGTGCCAGCAGTTCTACTTCTGATACGCAGTATTTT. Amino acids: CASSSTSDTQYF.

This chain connects TRBV30 to TRBJ1-2, with D possibly being TRBD1 (6 bases). Trimming shortened V by 0 bases and J by 8 bases, and 22 bases separated the two germline ends. From germline, CDR1 is GTSNPN and CDR2 SVGIG (reference sequence). The length of the CDR3 is 16 residues. The CDR3 sequence is CAWSVPMSRGLGGYTF. DNA of the CDR3: TGTGCCTGGAGTGTACCCATGAGCAGGGGCCTTGGAGGCTACACCTTC.

Regarding this clone: Relative to the germline gene, one junction end is altered; a read error may explain this. The rearrangement uses TRBV14 and TRBJ2-1; D remains ambiguous. Germline assignment: CDR1 SGHDN and CDR2 FVKESK. The CDR3 extends over 13 amino acids. The CDR3 DNA is TGTGTCAGCAGCCAAGATAACTGGCCTGAGCAGTTCTTC. Translating it yields CVSSQDNWPEQFF.

The chain recombines TRBV7-2 with TRBJ2-7; D not resolved. Trimming took 4 bases from V and 2 from J, leaving 3 bases between them. The CDR3 runs to 11 residues. CDR1 and CDR2 (germline): SGHTA, FQGNSA. The CDR3 spells CASSSAYEQYF. The CDR3 DNA reads TGTGCCAGCAGCTCAGCCTACGAGCAGTACTTC.

The chain joins TRBV6-5 to TRBJ1-2; 7 positions match TRBD1. Germline V gene data show CDR1 as MNHEY and CDR2 as SVGAGI. The J segment lost 6 bases and the V segment lost 4 bases, leaving 11 bases of the junction unmatched. The CDR3 has 15 amino acids. CDR3 in amino acids: CASSSPPGGRNGYTF. CDR3 DNA sequence: TGTGCCAGCAGTTCCCCCCCAGGGGGAAGGAATGGCTACACCTTC.

The genes are TRBV19 and TRBJ2-2, with 8 nucleotides matching TRBD2. CDR3 length: 18 residues. V was clipped by 1 base and J by 1 base; unmatched bases: 8. Looked up from germline, CDR1 is LNHDA and CDR2 is SQIVND (reference sequence). CDR3 loop: CASSIASRLAGNTGELFF. In DNA form, the CDR3 reads TGTGCCAGTAGTATAGCATCGAGGCTAGCGGGGAACACCGGGGAGCTGTTTTTT.

The J gene is TRBJ2-2, the V gene TRBV9; 9 positions agree with TRBD1. CDR1 is SGDLS, CDR2 YYNGEE, per germline. The length of the CDR3 is 15 residues. With V trimmed by 2 bases and J by 6 bases, 5 bases remained unmatched. This CDR3 is CASSVRDRVAGELFF. In DNA form, the CDR3 reads TGTGCCAGCAGCGTCCGGGACAGGGTGGCCGGGGAGCTGTTTTTT.

Only one count was recorded for this clone. V gene TRBV10-3 combines with J gene TRBJ1-2; 7 bases match TRBD1. CDR3 length: 15 residues. The ends lost 6 bases at V and 3 bases at J; junction bases unmatched: 10. Germline values: CDR1 ENHRY, CDR2 SYGVKD. The CDR3 loop reads CAIRDLDRDYYGYTF. CDR3 in DNA: TGTGCCATCAGGGACCTAGACAGGGACTACTATGGCTACACCTTC.

This clone was detected a few times. The chain joins TRBV6-5 to TRBJ2-5; 12 bases line up with TRBD2. J was trimmed by 7 bases and V by 4 bases; bases with no gene match: 10. CDR3 length: 16 amino acids. Germline CDR1 reads MNHEY; CDR2 reads SVGAGI. CDR3 in DNA: TGTGCCAGCAGTTGGGGGACTAGCGGGTCCATAAGGACCCAGTACTTC. Protein: CASSWGTSGSIRTQYF.

The gene calls are TRBV2 and TRBJ2-5; 14 nucleotides line up with TRBD2. The J call may be wrong; the DNA end is better matched by TRBJ2-7. This CDR3 contains 15 residues. Germline loops: CDR1 SNHLY, CDR2 FYNNEI. The CDR3 spells CASSGGLAGAYEQYF. The CDR3 region has the DNA TGTGCCAGCAGTGGGGGACTAGCGGGGGCCTACGAGCAGTACTTC.

This clone was recorded only once. The chain uses TRBV7-2 and TRBJ2-1; D is possibly TRBD2 (5 bases). Trimming took off 5 bases at V and 3 bases at J, with 20 bases between the two ends. Germline CDR1 reads SGHTA; CDR2 reads FQGNSA. The CDR3 runs to 17 residues. The CDR3, as DNA: TGTGCCAGCAGCCTAGAGGTTACGGGAATCATCTACAATGAGCAGTTCTTC. This translates into CASSLEVTGIIYNEQFF.

This chain connects TRBV2 to TRBJ2-5; 9 nucleotides agree with TRBD2. Germline V gene sequence: CDR1 SNHLY, CDR2 FYNNEI. With V trimmed by 5 bases and J by 6 bases, 7 bases remained unmatched. The CDR3 has 14 residues. DNA of the CDR3: TGTGCCAGCAGTAAACTAGCGGGTGGACAGACCCAGTACTTC. Translating it yields CASSKLAGGQTQYF.

The J gene is TRBJ2-7, the V gene TRBV28; weak D call: TRBD1 (5 bases). V dropped 3 bases and J dropped 2 bases, with 8 bases sitting between them. Germline CDR1 reads MDHEN; CDR2 reads SYDVKM. This CDR3 comprises 13 residues. The CDR3 nucleotides are TGTGCCAGCAGTTTCGGACAAACCTACGAGCAGTACTTC. Encoded protein: CASSFGQTYEQYF. The complete variable domain, with remaining parts taken from reference TRBV28 and TRBJ2-7, reads DVKVTQSSRYLVKRTGEKVFLECVQDMDHENMFWYRQDPGLGLRLIYFSYDVKMKEKGDIPEGYSVSREKKERFSLILESASTNQTSMYLCASSFGQTYEQYFGPGTRLTVT.

V and J are TRBV2 and TRBJ2-7; 8 nucleotides match TRBD1. Trimming at V came to 7 bases and at J to 4 bases, leaving 12 bases not matched to a gene. The germline V gene encodes CDR1 SNHLY and CDR2 FYNNEI. CDR3 size: 15 residues. The CDR3 nucleotides read TGTGCCAGCAAATACTCGGACAGGGATCTTTACGAGCAGTACTTC. Translated, it gives CASKYSDRDLYEQYF.

V is TRBV27 and J is TRBJ2-2; 10 nucleotides match TRBD2. Trimming at V came to 4 bases and at J to 5 bases, leaving 4 bases not matched to a gene. CDR3 length equals 15 residues. Looked up from germline, CDR1 is MNHEY and CDR2 is SMNVEV (reference sequence). The CDR3 nucleotides read TGTGCCAGCAGTTCCGGACTAGCGGCTACCGGGGAGCTGTTTTTT. This sequence encodes CASSSGLAATGELFF.

The chain couples TRBV5-1 to TRBJ2-7, with 11 bases aligning to TRBD2. The CDR3 runs to 16 residues. V lost 3 bases and J lost 5; bases outside the gene matches: 10. Germline V gives CDR1 SGHRS, CDR2 YFSETQ. CDR3 in amino acids: CASSWGFSGGVHEQYF. CDR3 in DNA: TGCGCCAGCAGCTGGGGCTTTAGCGGGGGGGTCCACGAGCAGTACTTC.

Only a few counts were recorded for this clone. V is TRBV5-1 and J is TRBJ2-7; D is perhaps TRBD2 (6 bases). Germline-derived CDR1 and CDR2 are SGHRS and YFSETQ. V was trimmed by 2 bases and J by 3 bases, leaving 21 bases between them. This CDR3 has 17 residues. CDR3 sequence: CASSFLPFGLTFYEQYF. CDR3 DNA: TGCGCCAGCAGCTTCCTCCCCTTTGGACTAACCTTCTACGAGCAGTACTTC.

This chain uses TRBV6-6 with TRBJ2-3, with 12 bases identical to TRBD2. This CDR3 spans 16 amino acids. Trimming took 0 bases from V and 5 from J; bases not matched to a gene: 3. Germline V lookup: CDR1 MNHNY, CDR2 SVGAGI (reference sequence). The CDR3 DNA follows: TGTGCCAGCAGTTACTCGAGACTAGCGGGAGTAGATACGCAGTATTTT. Amino acid sequence: CASSYSRLAGVDTQYF.

The genes are TRBV21-1 and TRBJ2-1; TRBD2, the D gene given by the table, was not confirmed from the DNA. TRBV21-1 is annotated as a pseudogene. The CDR3 sequence is 14 residues long. The CDR3 region is CASILRGTYNEQFF. DNA of the CDR3: TGTGCCAGCATTTTGCGGGGGACCTACAATGAGCAGTTCTTC.